This TCR beta chain came from a study of T cell responses to AZD1222 COVID-19 vaccine. Study-wide results and caveats: At 160-218 and 743-854, vaccine-associated CD4 TCRs were dominant, and they spanned spike. Clonal diversity may have been underestimated in mostly white British donors.

Worth noting for this clone: Its antigen is not identified.

This CDR3 spans 17 amino acids. J lost 1 base, V lost 5 bases, and 13 bases had no gene match. Germline V gives CDR1 MNHEY, CDR2 SMNVEV (reference sequence). Profiling relied on immunoSEQ multiplex PCR, and the TCRdb table lists in-frame clones only, not all of them. The sample consists of around 160,000 clones, about 90% of them appearing once. The sample here was peripheral blood, taken on day 0 of AZD1222 vaccination. This chain uses TRBV27 with TRBJ2-7; 8 nucleotides align to TRBD1. The clonotype comes from an adult in good health. The DNA of the CDR3 is TGTGCCAGCAGTGCCCACCTGACAGGGGCTGTATCCTACGAGCAGTACTTC. It yields the protein CASSAHLTGAVSYEQYF.